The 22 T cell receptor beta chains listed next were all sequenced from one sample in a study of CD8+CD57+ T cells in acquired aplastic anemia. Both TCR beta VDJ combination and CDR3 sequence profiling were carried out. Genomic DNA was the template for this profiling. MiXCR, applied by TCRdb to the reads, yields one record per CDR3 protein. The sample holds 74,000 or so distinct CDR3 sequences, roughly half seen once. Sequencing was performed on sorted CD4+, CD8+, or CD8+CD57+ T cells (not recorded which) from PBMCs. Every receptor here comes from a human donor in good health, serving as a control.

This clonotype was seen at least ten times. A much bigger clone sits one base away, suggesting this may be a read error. The CDR3 sequence: CASSLRQDYSYGQYF. The CDR3 DNA follows: TGTGCCAGTAGTCTTAGACAGGATTACTCCTACGGGCAGTACTTC. The V call is TRBV19, the J call TRBJ2-7, with D possibly being TRBD1 (6 bases). Germline CDR1 is LNHDA and CDR2 is SQIVND (reference sequence). The CDR3 contains 15 residues.

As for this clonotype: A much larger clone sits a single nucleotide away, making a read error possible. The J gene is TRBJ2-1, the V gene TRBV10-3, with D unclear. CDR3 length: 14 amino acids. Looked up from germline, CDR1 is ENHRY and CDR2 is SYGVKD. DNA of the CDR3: TGTGCCAGCAGTGAGTCGGCGTCCTACAATGAGCAGTCCTTC. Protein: CASSESASYNEQSF.

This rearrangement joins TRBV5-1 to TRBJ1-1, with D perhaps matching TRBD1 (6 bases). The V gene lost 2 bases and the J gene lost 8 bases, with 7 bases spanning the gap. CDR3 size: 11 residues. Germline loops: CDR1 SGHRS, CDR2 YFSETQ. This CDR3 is CASSFGQEAFF. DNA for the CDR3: TGCGCCAGCAGCTTTGGACAGGAAGCTTTCTTT.

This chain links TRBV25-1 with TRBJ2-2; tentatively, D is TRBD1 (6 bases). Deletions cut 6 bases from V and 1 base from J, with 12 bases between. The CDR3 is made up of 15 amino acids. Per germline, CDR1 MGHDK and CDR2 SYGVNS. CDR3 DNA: TGTGCCAGCAGGAAACAGGGATTGAACACCGGGGAGCTGTTTTTT. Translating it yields CASRKQGLNTGELFF.

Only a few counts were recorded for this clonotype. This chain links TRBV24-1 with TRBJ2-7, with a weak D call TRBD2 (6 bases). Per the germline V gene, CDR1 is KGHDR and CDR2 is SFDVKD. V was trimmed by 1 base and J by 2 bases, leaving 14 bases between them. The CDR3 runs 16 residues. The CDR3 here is CATSDFGREVAYEQYV. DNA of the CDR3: TGTGCCACCAGTGATTTTGGGCGGGAAGTCGCCTACGAGCAGTACGTC.

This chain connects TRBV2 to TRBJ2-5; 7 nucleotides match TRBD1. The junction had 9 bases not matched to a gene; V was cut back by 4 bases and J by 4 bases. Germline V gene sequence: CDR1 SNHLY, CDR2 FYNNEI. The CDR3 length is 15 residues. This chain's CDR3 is CASSAETGSRETQYF. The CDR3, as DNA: TGTGCCAGCAGTGCTGAGACAGGGAGTCGAGAGACCCAGTACTTC.

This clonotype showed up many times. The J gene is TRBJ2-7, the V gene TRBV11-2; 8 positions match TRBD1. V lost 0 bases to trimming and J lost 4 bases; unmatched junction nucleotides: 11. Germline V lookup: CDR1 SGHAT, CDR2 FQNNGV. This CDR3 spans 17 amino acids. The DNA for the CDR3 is TGTGCCAGCAGCTTAGAAGGTACCGGGACAGGAGGATACGAGCAGTACTTC. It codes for CASSLEGTGTGGYEQYF. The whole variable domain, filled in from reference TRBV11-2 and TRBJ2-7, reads EAGVAQSPRYKIIEKRQSVAFWCNPISGHATLYWYQQILGQGPKLLIQFQNNGVVDDSQLPKDRFSAERLKGVDSTLKIQPAKLEDSAVYLCASSLEGTGTGGYEQYFGPGTRLTVT.

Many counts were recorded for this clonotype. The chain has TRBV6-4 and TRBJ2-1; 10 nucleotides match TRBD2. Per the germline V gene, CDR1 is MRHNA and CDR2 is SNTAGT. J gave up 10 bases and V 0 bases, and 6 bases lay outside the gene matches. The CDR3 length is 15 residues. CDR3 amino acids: CASSDSSGGAREQFF. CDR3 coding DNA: TGTGCCAGCAGTGACTCGAGCGGGGGGGCTCGGGAGCAGTTCTTC.

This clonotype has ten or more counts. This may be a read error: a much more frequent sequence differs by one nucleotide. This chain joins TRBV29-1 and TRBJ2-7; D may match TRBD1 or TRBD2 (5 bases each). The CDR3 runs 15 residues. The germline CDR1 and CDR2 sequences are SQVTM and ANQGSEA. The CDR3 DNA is TGCAGCGTAGAGGAGGACACCACCCAAACCTACGAGCGGTACTTC. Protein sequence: CSVEEDTTQTYERYF.

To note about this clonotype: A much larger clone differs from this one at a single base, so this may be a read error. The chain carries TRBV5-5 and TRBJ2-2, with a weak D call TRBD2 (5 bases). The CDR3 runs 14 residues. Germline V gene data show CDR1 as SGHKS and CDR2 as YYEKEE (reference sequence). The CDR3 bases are TGTGCCAGCAGCCTGATTAGTGGAGCCGGGGAGCCGTTTTTT. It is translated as CASSLISGAGEPFF.

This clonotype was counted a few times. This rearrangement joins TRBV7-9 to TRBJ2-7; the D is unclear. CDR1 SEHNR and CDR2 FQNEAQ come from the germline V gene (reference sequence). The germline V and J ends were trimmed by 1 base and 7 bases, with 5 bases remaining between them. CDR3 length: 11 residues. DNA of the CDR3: TGTGCCAGCAGCTTAGGGTTAGAGCAGTACTTC. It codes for CASSLGLEQYF.

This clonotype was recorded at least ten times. DNA for the CDR3: TGTGCCAGCAGCTTTTTTCCCCCTGATCGGGACTACCACGAGCAGTACTTC. Its protein product is CASSFFPPDRDYHEQYF. V is TRBV5-4 and J is TRBJ2-7; 7 nucleotides match TRBD2. The V segment lost 2 bases and the J segment 5 bases; nucleotides outside the gene matches: 16. The V gene's germline CDR1 is SGHNT and CDR2 YYREEE (reference sequence). The length of the CDR3 is 17 residues.

The CDR3 is CATSRDEWGYTF. In DNA form, the CDR3 reads TGTGCCACCAGCAGAGATGAGTGGGGCTACACCTTC. V is TRBV15 and J is TRBJ1-2; no clear D. The germline gives CDR1 LNHNV, CDR2 YYDKDF (reference sequence). The CDR3 runs 12 residues. Trimming cost V 0 bases and J 8 bases, with 7 bases left between them.

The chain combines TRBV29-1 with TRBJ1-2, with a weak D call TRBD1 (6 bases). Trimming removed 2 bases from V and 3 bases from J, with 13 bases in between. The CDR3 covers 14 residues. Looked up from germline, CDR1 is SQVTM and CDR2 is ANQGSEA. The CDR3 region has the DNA TGCAGCGTTGAACAGGGGAGTCCTGACTATGGCTACACCTTC. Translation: CSVEQGSPDYGYTF.

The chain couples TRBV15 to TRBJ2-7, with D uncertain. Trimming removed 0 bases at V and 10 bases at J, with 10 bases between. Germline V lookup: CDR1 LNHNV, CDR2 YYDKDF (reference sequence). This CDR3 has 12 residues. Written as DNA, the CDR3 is TGTGCCACCAGCAGAGACGGCCTAGAACAGTACTTC. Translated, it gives CATSRDGLEQYF.

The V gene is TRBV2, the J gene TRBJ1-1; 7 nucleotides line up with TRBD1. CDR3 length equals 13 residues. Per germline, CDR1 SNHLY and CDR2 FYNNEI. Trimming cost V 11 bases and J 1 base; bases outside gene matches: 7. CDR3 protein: CAGGDRPNTEAFF. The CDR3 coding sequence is TGTGCCGGCGGGGACAGACCGAACACTGAAGCTTTCTTT. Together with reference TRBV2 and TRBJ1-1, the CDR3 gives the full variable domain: EPEVTQTPSHQVTQMGQEVILRCVPISNHLYFYWYRQILGQKVEFLVSFYNNEISEKSEIFDDQFSVERPDGSNFTLKIRSTKLEDSAMYFCAGGDRPNTEAFFGQGTRLTVV.

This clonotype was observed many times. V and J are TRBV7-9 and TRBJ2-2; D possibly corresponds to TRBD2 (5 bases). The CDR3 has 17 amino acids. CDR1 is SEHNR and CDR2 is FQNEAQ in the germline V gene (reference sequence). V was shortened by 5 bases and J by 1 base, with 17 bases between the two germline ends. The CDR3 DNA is TGTGCCAGCAGCCATCTGCTACTAGAGCAGAACACCGGGGAGCTGTTTTTT. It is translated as CASSHLLLEQNTGELFF.

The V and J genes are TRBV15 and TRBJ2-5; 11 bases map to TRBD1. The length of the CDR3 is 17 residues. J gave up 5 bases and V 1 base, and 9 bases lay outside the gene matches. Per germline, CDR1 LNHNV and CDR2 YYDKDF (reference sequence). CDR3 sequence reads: CATSRGDGTGGGETQYF. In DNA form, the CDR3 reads TGTGCCACCAGCAGAGGCGATGGGACAGGGGGTGGGGAGACCCAGTACTTC.

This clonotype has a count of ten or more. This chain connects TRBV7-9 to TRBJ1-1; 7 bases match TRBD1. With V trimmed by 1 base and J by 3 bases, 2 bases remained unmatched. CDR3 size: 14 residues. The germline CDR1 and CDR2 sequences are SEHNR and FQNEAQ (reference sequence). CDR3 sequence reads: CASSLEGAYTEAFF. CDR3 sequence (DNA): TGTGCCAGCAGCTTAGAGGGGGCGTACACTGAAGCTTTCTTT.

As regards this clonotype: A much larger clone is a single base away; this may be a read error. CDR3 bases: TGTGCTAGTGGTCCCCGGACAGCGAACGCCGGGGAGCTGTTTTTT. It translates to CASGPRTANAGELFF. The chain combines TRBV12-5 with TRBJ2-2, with D possibly being TRBD1 (6 bases). CDR1 and CDR2 from the germline V gene are LGHNT and FRNRAP. The CDR3 spans 15 residues.

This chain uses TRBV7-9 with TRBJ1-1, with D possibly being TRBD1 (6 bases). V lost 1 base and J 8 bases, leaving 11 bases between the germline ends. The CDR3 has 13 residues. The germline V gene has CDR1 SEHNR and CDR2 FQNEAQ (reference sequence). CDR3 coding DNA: TGTGCCAGCAGCTTAGTCTGGGGGGCAGAAGCTTTCTTT. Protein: CASSLVWGAEAFF.

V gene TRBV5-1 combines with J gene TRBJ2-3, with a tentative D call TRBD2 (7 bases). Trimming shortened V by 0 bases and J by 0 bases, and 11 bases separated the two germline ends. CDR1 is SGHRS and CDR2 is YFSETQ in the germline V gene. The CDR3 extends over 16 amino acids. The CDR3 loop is CASSLDGGHSTDTQYF. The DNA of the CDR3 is TGCGCCAGCAGCTTGGACGGGGGGCACAGCACAGATACGCAGTATTTT.